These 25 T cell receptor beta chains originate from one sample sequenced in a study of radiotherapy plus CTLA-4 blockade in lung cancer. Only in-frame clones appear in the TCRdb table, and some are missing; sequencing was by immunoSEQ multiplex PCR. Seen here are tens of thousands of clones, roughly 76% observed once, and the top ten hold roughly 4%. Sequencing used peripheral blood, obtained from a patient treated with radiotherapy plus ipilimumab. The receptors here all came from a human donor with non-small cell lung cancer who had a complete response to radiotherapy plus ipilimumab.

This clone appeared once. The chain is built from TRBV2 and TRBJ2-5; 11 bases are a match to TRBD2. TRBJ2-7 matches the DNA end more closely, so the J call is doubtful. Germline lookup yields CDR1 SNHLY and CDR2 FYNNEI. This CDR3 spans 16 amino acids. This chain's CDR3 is CASSSPLAGGQDEQYF. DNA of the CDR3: TGTGCCAGCAGTTCGCCCCTAGCGGGAGGTCAAGACGAGCAGTACTTC.

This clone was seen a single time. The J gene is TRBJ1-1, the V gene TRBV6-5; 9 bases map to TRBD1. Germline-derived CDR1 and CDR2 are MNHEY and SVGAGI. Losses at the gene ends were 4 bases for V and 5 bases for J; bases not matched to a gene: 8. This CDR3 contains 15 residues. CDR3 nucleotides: TGTGCCAGCAGTTCTCCGGGACAGGGATGGACTGAAGCTTTCTTT. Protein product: CASSSPGQGWTEAFF.

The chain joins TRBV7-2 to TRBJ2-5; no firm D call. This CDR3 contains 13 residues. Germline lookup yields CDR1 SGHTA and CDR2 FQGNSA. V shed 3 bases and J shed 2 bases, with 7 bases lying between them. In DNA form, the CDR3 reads TGTGCCAGCAGCTTTTTTACACAAGAGACCCAGTACTTC. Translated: CASSFFTQETQYF. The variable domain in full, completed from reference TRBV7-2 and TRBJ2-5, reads GAGVSQSPSNKVTEKGKDVELRCDPISGHTALYWYRQSLGQGLEFLIYFQGNSAPDKSGLPSDRFSAERTGGSVSTLTIQRTQQEDSAVYLCASSFFTQETQYFGPGTRLLVL.

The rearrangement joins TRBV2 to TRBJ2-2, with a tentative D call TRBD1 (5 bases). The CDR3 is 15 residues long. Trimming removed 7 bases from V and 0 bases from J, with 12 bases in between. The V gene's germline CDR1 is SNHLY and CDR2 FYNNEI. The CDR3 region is CASIPRTTNTGELFF. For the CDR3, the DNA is TGTGCCAGCATACCAAGGACAACGAACACCGGGGAGCTGTTTTTT.

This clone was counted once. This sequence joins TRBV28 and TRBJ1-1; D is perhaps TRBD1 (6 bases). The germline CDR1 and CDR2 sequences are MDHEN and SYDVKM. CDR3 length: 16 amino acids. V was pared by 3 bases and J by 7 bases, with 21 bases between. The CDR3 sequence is CASSFGSGVGLGEAFF. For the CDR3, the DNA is TGTGCCAGCAGTTTTGGCTCAGGGGTGGGTTTGGGTGAAGCTTTCTTT.

The CDR3: CASSGQLNTEAFF. CDR3 in DNA: TGCGCCAGCAGCGGACAGCTGAACACTGAAGCTTTCTTT. The V call is TRBV4-3, the J call TRBJ1-1; tentatively, D is TRBD1 (6 bases). Germline V gene data show CDR1 as LGHNA and CDR2 as YSLEER. V was clipped by 5 bases and J by 0 bases, with 7 bases between them. This CDR3 is built from 13 residues.

This CDR3 reads CASRPQGNTEAFF. In DNA form, the CDR3 reads TGTGCCAGTAGGCCACAGGGTAACACTGAAGCTTTCTTT. The chain carries TRBV19 and TRBJ1-1, with TRBD1 as a possible D gene (6 bases). The CDR3 totals 13 residues. Per germline, CDR1 LNHDA and CDR2 SQIVND (reference sequence). V lost 6 bases and J 2 bases, leaving 10 bases between the germline ends.

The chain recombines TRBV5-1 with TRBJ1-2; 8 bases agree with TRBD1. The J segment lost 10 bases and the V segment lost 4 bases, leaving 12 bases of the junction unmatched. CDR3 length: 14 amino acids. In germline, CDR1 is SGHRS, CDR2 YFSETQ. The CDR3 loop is CASSPSTGDRSYTF. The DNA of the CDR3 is TGCGCCAGCAGCCCCTCGACAGGGGACCGGTCCTACACCTTC.

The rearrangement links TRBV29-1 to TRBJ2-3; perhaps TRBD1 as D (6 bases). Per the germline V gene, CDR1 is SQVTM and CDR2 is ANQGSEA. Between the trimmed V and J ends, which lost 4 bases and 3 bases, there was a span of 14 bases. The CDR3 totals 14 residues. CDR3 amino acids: CSVADRHGTDTQYF. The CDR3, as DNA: TGCAGCGTTGCCGACAGGCACGGGACAGATACGCAGTATTTT.

The CDR3 is CASSGDSPPYEQYF. The CDR3 DNA sequence: TGCGCCAGCAGCGGAGACAGCCCTCCCTACGAGCAGTACTTC. The V call is TRBV5-1, the J call TRBJ2-7, with TRBD1 as a possible D gene (5 bases). The length of the CDR3 is 14 residues. In germline, CDR1 is SGHRS, CDR2 YFSETQ. V lost 4 bases and J lost 2, with 13 bases in between.

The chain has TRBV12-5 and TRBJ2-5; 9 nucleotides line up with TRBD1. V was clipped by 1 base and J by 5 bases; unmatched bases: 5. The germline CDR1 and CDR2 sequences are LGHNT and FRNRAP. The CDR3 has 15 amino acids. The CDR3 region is CASGLATGGGETQYF. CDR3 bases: TGTGCTAGTGGTTTGGCGACAGGGGGAGGGGAGACCCAGTACTTC.

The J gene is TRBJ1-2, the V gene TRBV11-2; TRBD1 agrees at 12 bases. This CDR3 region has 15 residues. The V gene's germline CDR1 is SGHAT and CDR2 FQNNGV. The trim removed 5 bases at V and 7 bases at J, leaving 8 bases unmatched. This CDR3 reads CASSITGTGGGGYTF. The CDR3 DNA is TGTGCCAGCAGCATAACCGGGACAGGGGGCGGTGGCTACACCTTC.

The CDR3 reads CASSPLDSHLYGYTF. The CDR3 DNA follows: TGTGCCAGCTCACCATTGGACAGCCACTTGTATGGCTACACCTTC. The chain joins TRBV18 to TRBJ1-2, with a weak D call TRBD1 (6 bases). Looked up from germline, CDR1 is KGHSH and CDR2 is LQKENI. V lost 2 bases to trimming and J lost 5 bases, with 15 bases between them. The CDR3 sequence is 15 residues long.

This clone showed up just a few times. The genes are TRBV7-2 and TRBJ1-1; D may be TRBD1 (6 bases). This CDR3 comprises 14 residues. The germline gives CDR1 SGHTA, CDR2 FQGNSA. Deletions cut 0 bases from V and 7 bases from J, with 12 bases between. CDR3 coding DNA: TGTGCCAGCAGCTTAGCGCTGAGAGGGGGTGAAGCTTTCTTT. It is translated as CASSLALRGGEAFF.

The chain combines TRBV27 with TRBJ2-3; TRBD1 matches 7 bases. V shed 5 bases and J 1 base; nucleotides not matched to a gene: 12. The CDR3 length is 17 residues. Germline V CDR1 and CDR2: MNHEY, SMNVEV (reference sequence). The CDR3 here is CASSDRDSPPGTDTQYF. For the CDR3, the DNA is TGTGCCAGCAGTGATCGGGACAGTCCTCCGGGCACAGATACGCAGTATTTT.

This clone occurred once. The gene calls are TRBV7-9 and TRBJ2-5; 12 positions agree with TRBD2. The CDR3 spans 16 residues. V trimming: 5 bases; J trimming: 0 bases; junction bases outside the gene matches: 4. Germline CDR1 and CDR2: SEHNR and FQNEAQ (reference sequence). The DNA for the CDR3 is TGTGCCAGCAGCCCTGGACTAGCGGGGAACCAAGAGACCCAGTACTTC. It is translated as CASSPGLAGNQETQYF.

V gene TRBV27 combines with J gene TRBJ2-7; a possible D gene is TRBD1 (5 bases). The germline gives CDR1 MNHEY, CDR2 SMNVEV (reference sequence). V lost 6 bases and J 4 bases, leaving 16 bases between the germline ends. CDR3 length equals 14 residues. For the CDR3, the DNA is TGTGCCAGCAGAGGGGCATCACCCACTTACGAGCAGTACTTC. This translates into CASRGASPTYEQYF.

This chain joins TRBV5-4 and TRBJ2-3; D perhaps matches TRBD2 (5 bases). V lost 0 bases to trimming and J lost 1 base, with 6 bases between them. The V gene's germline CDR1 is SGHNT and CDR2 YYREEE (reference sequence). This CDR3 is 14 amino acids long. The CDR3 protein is CASSLGAGTDTQYF. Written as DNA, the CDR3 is TGTGCCAGCAGCTTGGGAGCGGGCACAGATACGCAGTATTTT.

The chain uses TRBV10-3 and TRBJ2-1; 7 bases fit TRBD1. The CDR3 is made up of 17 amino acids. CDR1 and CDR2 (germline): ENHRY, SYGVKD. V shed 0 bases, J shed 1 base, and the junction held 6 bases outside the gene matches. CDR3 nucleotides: TGTGCCATCAGTGAGTCGATCGAGGGGGCGTCCTACAATGAGCAGTTCTTC. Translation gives CAISESIEGASYNEQFF.

The CDR3 nucleotides are TGCGCCAGCGGGGGGACGGGCAGTCACAATGAGCAGTTCTTC. This gives the protein CASGGTGSHNEQFF. The chain carries TRBV5-1 and TRBJ2-1; D might be TRBD2 (6 bases). Trimming removed 7 bases from V and 5 bases from J, with 16 bases in between. Germline CDR1 and CDR2: SGHRS and YFSETQ. The CDR3 is made up of 14 amino acids.

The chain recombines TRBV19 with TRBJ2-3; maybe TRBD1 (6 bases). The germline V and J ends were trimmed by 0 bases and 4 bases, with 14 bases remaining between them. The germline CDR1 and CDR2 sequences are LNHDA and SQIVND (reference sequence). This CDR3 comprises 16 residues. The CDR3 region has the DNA TGTGCCAGTAGTATAGACCGGACAGTGCCCTCAGATACGCAGTATTTT. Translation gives CASSIDRTVPSDTQYF.

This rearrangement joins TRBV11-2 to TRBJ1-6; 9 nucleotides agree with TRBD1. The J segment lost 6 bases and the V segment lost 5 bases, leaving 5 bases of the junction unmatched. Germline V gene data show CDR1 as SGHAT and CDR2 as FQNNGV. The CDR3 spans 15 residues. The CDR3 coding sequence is TGTGCCAGCAGCCCTTACAGGGGGCGTAATTCACCCCTCCACTTT. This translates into CASSPYRGRNSPLHF.

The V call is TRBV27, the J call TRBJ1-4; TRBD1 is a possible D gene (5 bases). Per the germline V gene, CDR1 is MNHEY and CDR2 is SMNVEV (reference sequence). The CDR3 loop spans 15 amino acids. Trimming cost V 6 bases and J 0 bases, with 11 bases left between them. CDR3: CASRGGFTTNEKLFF. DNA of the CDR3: TGTGCCAGCAGGGGGGGATTCACAACTAATGAAAAACTGTTTTTT.

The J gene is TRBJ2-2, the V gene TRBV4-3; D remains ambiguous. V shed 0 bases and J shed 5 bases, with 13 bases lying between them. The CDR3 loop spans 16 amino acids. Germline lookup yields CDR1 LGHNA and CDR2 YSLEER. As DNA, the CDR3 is TGCGCCAGCAGCCAAGATGCAGGCGCTACTACCGGGGAGCTGTTTTTT. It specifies CASSQDAGATTGELFF.

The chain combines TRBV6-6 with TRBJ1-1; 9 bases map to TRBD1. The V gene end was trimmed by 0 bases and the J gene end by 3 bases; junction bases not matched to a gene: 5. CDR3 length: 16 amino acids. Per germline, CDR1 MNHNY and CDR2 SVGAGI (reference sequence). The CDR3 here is CASSYSTGGGYTEAFF. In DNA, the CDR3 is TGTGCCAGCAGTTACTCGACAGGGGGGGGCTACACTGAAGCTTTCTTT.